These 24 T cell receptor beta chains were all obtained from the same sample, sequenced in a study of neurological immune-mediated disorders. TCRdb re-called the 5' RACE reads with MiXCR, one entry per CDR3 protein. The sample shows roughly 38,000 distinct CDR3 sequences, roughly 2.5% of them seen only once. Material: PBMCs. The origin of the receptors is a young man with multiple sclerosis.

This clonotype was recorded many times. This chain links TRBV20-1 with TRBJ1-6, with 7 positions matching TRBD1. This CDR3 spans 16 amino acids. CDR1 DFQATT and CDR2 SNEGSKA come from the germline V gene (reference sequence). Trimming removed 4 bases from V and 1 base from J; junction bases left unmatched: 7. This chain's CDR3 is CSATGTVSSYNSPLHF. The CDR3 DNA sequence: TGCAGTGCTACCGGGACAGTCTCGTCCTATAATTCACCCCTCCACTTT.

This clonotype has at least ten counts. The gene calls are TRBV20-1 and TRBJ2-7, with a possible D match to TRBD1 (6 bases). CDR1 and CDR2 (germline): DFQATT, SNEGSKA (reference sequence). The V gene lost 5 bases and the J gene lost 2 bases, with 10 bases spanning the gap. There are 12 residues in the CDR3. The CDR3 DNA is TGCAGTGCTTACAGGGATGCCTACGAGCAGTACTTC. Translation: CSAYRDAYEQYF.

This clonotype was picked up many times. The chain employs TRBV18 and TRBJ1-4, with D possibly matching TRBD1 (5 bases). The CDR3 loop spans 14 amino acids. V was cut by 2 bases and J by 8 bases, with 12 bases left in between. From germline, CDR1 is KGHSH and CDR2 LQKENI. The CDR3 loop is CASSPGAGREKLFF. The CDR3, as DNA: TGTGCCAGCTCACCAGGAGCAGGGCGGGAAAAACTGTTTTTT.

Ten or more counts support this clonotype. The V gene is TRBV20-1, the J gene TRBJ1-1; a weak D match, TRBD1 (6 bases). Trimming cost V 6 bases and J 4 bases, with 21 bases left between them. The CDR3 covers 15 residues. Per the germline V gene, CDR1 is DFQATT and CDR2 is SNEGSKA (reference sequence). The CDR3 loop reads CSAKDSGGVRTEAFF. The CDR3 nucleotides are TGCAGTGCCAAGGACAGCGGAGGAGTTCGCACTGAAGCTTTCTTT.

This clonotype showed up many times. The rearrangement links TRBV4-1 to TRBJ2-3; D is ambiguous. The germline gives CDR1 MGHRA, CDR2 YSYEKL. The germline V and J ends were trimmed by 7 bases and 0 bases, with 8 bases remaining between them. The CDR3 has 13 residues. DNA for the CDR3: TGCGCCAGCACAGCCGCCAGCACAGATACGCAGTATTTT. Encoded protein: CASTAASTDTQYF.

The table lists this clonotype with many counts. The V gene is TRBV5-1, the J gene TRBJ2-3, with D tentatively TRBD2 (5 bases). The CDR3 loop spans 16 amino acids. Germline loops: CDR1 SGHRS, CDR2 YFSETQ. V gave up 4 bases and J gave up 0 bases, with 15 bases separating them. The DNA of the CDR3 is TGCGCCAGCAGCCTTTCCCGGGGAGCCAGCACAGATACGCAGTATTTT. It yields the protein CASSLSRGASTDTQYF.

This clonotype came up many times. V gene TRBV5-1 combines with J gene TRBJ1-2; D unresolved. V was cut by 3 bases and J by 8 bases, with 8 bases left in between. Looked up from germline, CDR1 is SGHRS and CDR2 is YFSETQ. The CDR3 is made up of 11 amino acids. The CDR3 DNA reads as TGCGCCAGCAGCTCCGACTGGGGCTACACCTTC. Translated: CASSSDWGYTF.

This clonotype has only a few counts. The chain uses TRBV7-8 and TRBJ2-3, with D possibly TRBD1 on 6 matching bases. Germline assignment: CDR1 SGHVS and CDR2 FQNEAQ. This CDR3 is built from 15 residues. Trimming pared 5 bases from V and 1 base from J, leaving 13 bases between. CDR3 sequence reads: CASSGHRVRTDTQYF. The CDR3 nucleotides read TGTGCCAGCAGCGGACACAGGGTTCGCACAGATACGCAGTATTTT.

A few counts support this clonotype. The chain combines TRBV6-5 with TRBJ2-1; 10 bases are a match to TRBD2. The V gene end was trimmed by 2 bases and the J gene end by 9 bases; junction bases not matched to a gene: 10. The CDR3 runs to 16 residues. Germline CDR1 MNHEY, CDR2 SVGAGI. This chain's CDR3 is CASSYAGLAGASEQFF. The CDR3 DNA reads TGTGCCAGCAGTTACGCGGGGCTAGCGGGAGCCAGTGAGCAGTTCTTC.

This clonotype was observed many times. The rearrangement uses TRBV7-2 and TRBJ2-3; 9 bases agree with TRBD2. CDR3 length: 15 residues. Germline V gene sequence: CDR1 SGHTA, CDR2 FQGNSA. The trim removed 3 bases at V and 1 base at J, leaving 2 bases unmatched. CDR3 sequence: CASSFIAGGTDTQYF. DNA for the CDR3: TGTGCCAGCAGCTTTATAGCGGGGGGCACAGATACGCAGTATTTT.

At least ten counts were recorded for this clonotype. The rearrangement links TRBV5-1 to TRBJ2-2; 9 bases are shared with TRBD1. CDR1 is SGHRS and CDR2 is YFSETQ in the germline V gene. This CDR3 is 15 amino acids long. Trimming removed 4 bases from V and 6 bases from J; junction bases left unmatched: 7. CDR3 in amino acids: CASSAGDRVAGELFF. DNA for the CDR3: TGCGCCAGCAGCGCAGGGGACAGGGTGGCCGGGGAGCTGTTTTTT. Together with reference TRBV5-1 and TRBJ2-2, the CDR3 gives the full variable domain: KAGVTQTPRYLIKTRGQQVTLSCSPISGHRSVSWYQQTPGQGLQFLFEYFSETQRNKGNFPGRFSGRQFSNSRSEMNVSTLELGDSALYLCASSAGDRVAGELFFGEGSRLTVL.

This clonotype showed up many times. The chain combines TRBV5-5 with TRBJ2-1, with TRBD2 identical over 9 bases. Germline lookup yields CDR1 SGHKS and CDR2 YYEKEE (reference sequence). The J segment lost 2 bases and the V segment lost 6 bases, leaving 15 bases of the junction unmatched. There are 18 residues in the CDR3. In DNA, the CDR3 is TGTGCCAGCACCCCTCCGGGGAGCGGGGGGTACGCCTACAATGAGCAGTTCTTC. Its translation is CASTPPGSGGYAYNEQFF.

This clonotype was counted only a few times. The chain carries TRBV7-8 and TRBJ2-7, with D perhaps matching TRBD2 (6 bases). The CDR3 contains 13 residues. The V gene's germline CDR1 is SGHVS and CDR2 FQNEAQ. Trimming took off 0 bases at V and 6 bases at J, with 9 bases between the two ends. The CDR3 DNA reads as TGTGCCAGCAGCTTAGCGCGGGGTGTCGAGCAGTACTTC. The encoded protein is CASSLARGVEQYF.

At least ten counts were recorded for this clonotype. The chain recombines TRBV5-5 with TRBJ2-7; 7 positions match TRBD1. The germline CDR1 and CDR2 sequences are SGHKS and YYEKEE (reference sequence). The V segment lost 5 bases and the J segment 2 bases; nucleotides outside the gene matches: 10. CDR3 size: 15 residues. The CDR3 sequence: CASRPDDRDTYEQYF. The CDR3 nucleotides are TGTGCCAGCAGACCTGACGACAGGGATACCTACGAGCAGTACTTC.

This clonotype was seen at least ten times. V and J are TRBV4-2 and TRBJ1-1; the D is unclear. This CDR3 region has 13 residues. CDR1 LGHNA and CDR2 YNFKEQ come from the germline V gene. Trimming pared 7 bases from V and 5 bases from J, leaving 14 bases between. The CDR3 spells CASTLGLFTEAFF. CDR3 DNA: TGTGCCAGCACCTTGGGCCTTTTTACTGAAGCTTTCTTT.

This clonotype was picked up many times. This sequence joins TRBV5-1 and TRBJ2-1; TRBD2 might be the D (5 bases). The V gene lost 3 bases and the J gene lost 4 bases, with 14 bases spanning the gap. The CDR3 covers 15 residues. Germline V gene lookup returns CDR1 SGHRS and CDR2 YFSETQ. CDR3 residues: CASSSEGTEYNEQFF. The CDR3 DNA is TGCGCCAGCAGCTCTGAGGGAACCGAATACAATGAGCAGTTCTTC.

This clonotype was counted at least ten times. The gene calls are TRBV7-8 and TRBJ2-7; D is undetermined. The CDR3 loop spans 15 amino acids. The ends were cut back, 5 bases at V and 2 bases at J, with 16 bases in the middle. Germline loops: CDR1 SGHVS, CDR2 FQNEAQ. Written as DNA, the CDR3 is TGTGCCAGCAGCCCTGGCGAGAAGGGAACCTACGAGCAGTACTTC. Protein product: CASSPGEKGTYEQYF.

This clonotype showed up many times. The rearrangement links TRBV5-1 to TRBJ2-7; D is unclear. CDR1 and CDR2 (germline): SGHRS, YFSETQ. Trimming took 1 base from V and 6 from J, leaving 14 bases between them. The CDR3 sequence is 14 residues long. The CDR3 nucleotides are TGCGCCAGCAGCTTGTTTGAGACACTCGGCGAGCAGTACTTC. This translates into CASSLFETLGEQYF.

This clonotype was counted many times. V and J are TRBV6-1 and TRBJ1-2; no clear D gene. The CDR3 is 14 amino acids. Between the trimmed V and J ends, which lost 2 bases and 7 bases, there was a span of 14 bases. The germline V gene encodes CDR1 MNHNS and CDR2 SASEGT. The CDR3 region is CASSERGPPAGYTF. The CDR3 coding sequence is TGTGCCAGCAGTGAAAGAGGACCGCCCGCTGGCTACACCTTC.

This clonotype was found many times. The V call is TRBV11-2, the J call TRBJ2-4; 7 bases agree with TRBD1. V gave up 1 base and J gave up 5 bases; unmatched junction bases: 2. Germline V gives CDR1 SGHAT, CDR2 FQNNGV. The CDR3 spans 14 residues. The CDR3 region has the DNA TGTGCCAGCAGCTTAGGAGGGGGCGAAAACATTCAGTACTTC. Amino acids: CASSLGGGENIQYF.

This clonotype was recorded at least ten times. The gene calls are TRBV6-5 and TRBJ2-2; 10 bases are a match to TRBD1. The CDR3 has 17 amino acids. CDR1 is MNHEY and CDR2 is SVGAGI in the germline V gene. Trimming at V came to 4 bases and at J to 4 bases, leaving 9 bases not matched to a gene. The CDR3 region is CASSSQRQGASTGELFF. In DNA, the CDR3 is TGTGCCAGCAGTTCTCAACGACAGGGGGCGAGCACCGGGGAGCTGTTTTTT.

At least ten counts were recorded for this clonotype. This chain links TRBV25-1 with TRBJ2-1, with 9 bases matching TRBD2. CDR3 length: 15 amino acids. CDR1 and CDR2 (germline): MGHDK, SYGVNS. V lost 1 base and J lost 9; bases outside the gene matches: 7. This chain's CDR3 is CASSEWVAGVAEQFF. CDR3 bases: TGTGCCAGCAGTGAATGGGTAGCGGGAGTCGCTGAGCAGTTCTTC. Full variable domain (outside the CDR3, taken from reference TRBV25-1 and TRBJ2-1): EADIYQTPRYLVIGTGKKITLECSQTMGHDKMYWYQQDPGMELHLIHYSYGVNSTEKGDLSSESTVSRIRTEHFPLTLESARPSHTSQYLCASSEWVAGVAEQFFGPGTRLTVL.

This clonotype was detected ten times or more. This rearrangement joins TRBV5-1 to TRBJ2-7, with TRBD1 identical over 8 bases. This CDR3 comprises 13 residues. Germline CDR1 SGHRS, CDR2 YFSETQ. With 4 bases clipped from V and 1 base from J, the junction kept 1 base outside the gene matches. CDR3 DNA: TGCGCCAGCAGCCACAGGGGGTCCTACGAGCAGTACTTC. Translating it yields CASSHRGSYEQYF.

A word on this clonotype: This could be a read error, since a much larger clone is one nucleotide away. This chain joins TRBV9 and TRBJ1-2, with D unresolved. Trimming stripped 7 bases from V and 4 bases from J, with 14 bases between. CDR1 SGDLS and CDR2 YYNGEE come from the germline V gene. The CDR3 loop spans 13 amino acids. The CDR3 DNA follows: TGTGCCAGCGGATCAGAGAGGTCCTATGGCTACACCTTC. It specifies CASGSERSYGYTF.